This T cell receptor (beta chain) comes out of a study of identifying expanded T cells in peripheral blood. Study-wide results and caveats: Two-week clone count variance significantly increased as total template count grew. Technical replicates showed about 1.2 changed clones; two weeks roughly 18; four weeks 19.

Collection occurred without any documented infections or immune events in donors. Produced via immunoSEQ multiplex PCR; TCRdb's table is partial and in-frame only. Found here are around 91,000 clones, 88% of them singletons; the top ten hold roughly 4%. CDR1 MDHEN and CDR2 SYDVKM come from the germline V gene. V shed 3 bases and J 5 bases; nucleotides not matched to a gene: 12. CDR3 length: 17 amino acids. This clone was picked up one time. Its antigen is unidentified. The rearrangement links TRBV28 to TRBJ2-1; 8 positions agree with TRBD2. This sequence originates from a person aged 18-69 years in good health. The sequenced material came from blood. The CDR3 region is CASSFFGEAGVHNEQFF. The DNA for the CDR3 is TGTGCCAGCAGTTTTTTCGGTGAAGCGGGAGTCCACAATGAGCAGTTCTTC.